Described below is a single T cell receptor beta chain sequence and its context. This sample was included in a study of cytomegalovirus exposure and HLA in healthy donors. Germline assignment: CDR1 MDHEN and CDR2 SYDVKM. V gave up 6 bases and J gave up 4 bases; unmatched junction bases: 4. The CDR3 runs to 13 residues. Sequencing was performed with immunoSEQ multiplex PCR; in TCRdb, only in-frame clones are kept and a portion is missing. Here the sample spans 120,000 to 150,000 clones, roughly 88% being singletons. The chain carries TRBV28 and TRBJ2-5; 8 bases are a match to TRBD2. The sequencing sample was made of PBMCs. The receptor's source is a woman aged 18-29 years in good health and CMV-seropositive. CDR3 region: CASSISGAETQYF. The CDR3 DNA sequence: TGTGCCAGCAGCATTAGCGGGGCAGAGACCCAGTACTTC.